This record concerns one TCR beta chain sequence. The data originate from a study of lymphopenia after photon versus proton radiotherapy. The repertoire was sequenced with immunoSEQ multiplex PCR; TCRdb's copy has only in-frame clones and lacks some. The sample has some 26,000 clones, roughly four fifths seen once. This CDR3 is 15 amino acids long. The ends were cut back, 2 bases at V and 3 bases at J, with 13 bases in the middle. CDR1 and CDR2 (germline): MNHNS, SASEGT. V usage is TRBV6-1 and J usage is TRBJ1-2; D is ambiguous. This clonotype originated in a woman aged 45-65 years with pancreatic cancer. Sequencing was performed on peripheral blood, taken from a patient treated with photon-based radiotherapy. This CDR3 reads CASSEWGGGYYGYTF. CDR3 in DNA: TGTGCCAGCAGTGAATGGGGTGGCGGTTACTATGGCTACACCTTC.